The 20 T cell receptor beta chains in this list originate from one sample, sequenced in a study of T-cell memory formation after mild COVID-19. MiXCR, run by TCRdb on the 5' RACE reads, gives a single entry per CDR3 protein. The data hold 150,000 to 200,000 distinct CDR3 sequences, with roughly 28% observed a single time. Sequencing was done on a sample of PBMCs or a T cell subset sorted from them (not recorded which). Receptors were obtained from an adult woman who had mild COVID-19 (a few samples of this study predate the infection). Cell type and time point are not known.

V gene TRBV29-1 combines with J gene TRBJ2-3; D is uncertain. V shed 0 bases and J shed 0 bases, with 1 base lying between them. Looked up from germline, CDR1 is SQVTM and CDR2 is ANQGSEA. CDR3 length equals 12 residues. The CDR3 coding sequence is TGCAGCGTTGAAGATAGCACAGATACGCAGTATTTT. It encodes CSVEDSTDTQYF.

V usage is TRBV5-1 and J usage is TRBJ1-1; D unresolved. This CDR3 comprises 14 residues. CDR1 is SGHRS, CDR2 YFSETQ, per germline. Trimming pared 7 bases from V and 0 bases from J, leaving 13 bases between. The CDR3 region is CASASEVLNTEAFF. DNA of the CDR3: TGCGCCAGCGCCTCTGAGGTGCTGAACACTGAAGCTTTCTTT.

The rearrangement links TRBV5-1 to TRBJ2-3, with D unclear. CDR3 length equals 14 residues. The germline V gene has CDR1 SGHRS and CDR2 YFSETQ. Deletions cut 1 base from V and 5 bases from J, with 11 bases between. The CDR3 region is CASSLSYALDTQYF. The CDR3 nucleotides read TGCGCCAGCAGCTTGTCCTATGCCTTAGATACGCAGTATTTT.

CDR3 coding DNA: TGTGCCAGCAGCCTAGGACTAGCGGGAGCTGGCACCGGGGAGCTGTTTTTT. Translation gives CASSLGLAGAGTGELFF. The chain combines TRBV5-6 with TRBJ2-2; TRBD2 matches 13 bases. Germline V gene sequence: CDR1 SGHDT, CDR2 YYEEEE. With V trimmed by 4 bases and J by 4 bases, 7 bases remained unmatched. The CDR3 loop spans 17 amino acids.

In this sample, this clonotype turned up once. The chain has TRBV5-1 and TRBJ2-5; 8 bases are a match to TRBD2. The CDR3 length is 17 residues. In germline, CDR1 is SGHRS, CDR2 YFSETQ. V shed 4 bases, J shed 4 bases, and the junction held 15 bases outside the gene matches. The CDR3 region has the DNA TGCGCCAGCAGCCCCGCGCCGGGACTAGGTCTAGGAGAGACCCAGTACTTC. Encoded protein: CASSPAPGLGLGETQYF.

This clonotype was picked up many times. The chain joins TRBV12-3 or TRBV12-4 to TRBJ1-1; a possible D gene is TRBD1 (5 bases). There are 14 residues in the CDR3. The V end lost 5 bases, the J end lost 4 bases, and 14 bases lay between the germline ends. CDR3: CASSPWGSVTEAFF. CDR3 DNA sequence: TGTGCCAGCAGTCCTTGGGGGTCCGTCACTGAAGCTTTCTTT.

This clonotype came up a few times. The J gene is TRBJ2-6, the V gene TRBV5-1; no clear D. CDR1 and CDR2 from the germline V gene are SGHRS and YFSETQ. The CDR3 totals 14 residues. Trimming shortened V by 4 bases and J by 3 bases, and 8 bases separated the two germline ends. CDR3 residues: CASSPRIGANVLTF. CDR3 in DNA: TGCGCCAGCAGCCCGAGGATTGGGGCCAACGTCCTGACTTTC.

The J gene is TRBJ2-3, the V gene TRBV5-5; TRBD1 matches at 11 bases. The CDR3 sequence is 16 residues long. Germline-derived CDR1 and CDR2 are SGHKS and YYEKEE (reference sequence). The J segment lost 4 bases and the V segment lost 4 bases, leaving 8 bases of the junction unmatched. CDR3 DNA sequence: TGTGCCAGCAGCCCGATACCGGGACAGGGGGCAGATACGCAGTATTTT. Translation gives CASSPIPGQGADTQYF.

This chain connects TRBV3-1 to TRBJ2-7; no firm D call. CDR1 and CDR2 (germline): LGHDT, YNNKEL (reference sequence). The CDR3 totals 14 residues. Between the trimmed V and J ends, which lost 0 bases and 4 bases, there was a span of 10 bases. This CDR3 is CASSQDIGTYEQYF. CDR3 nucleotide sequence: TGTGCCAGCAGCCAAGATATCGGTACGTACGAGCAGTACTTC.

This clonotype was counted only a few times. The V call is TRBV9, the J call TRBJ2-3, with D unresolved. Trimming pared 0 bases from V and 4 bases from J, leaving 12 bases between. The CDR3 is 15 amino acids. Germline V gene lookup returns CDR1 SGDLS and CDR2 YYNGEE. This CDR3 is CASSVDGLTADTQYF. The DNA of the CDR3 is TGTGCCAGCAGCGTAGATGGTTTAACTGCAGATACGCAGTATTTT.

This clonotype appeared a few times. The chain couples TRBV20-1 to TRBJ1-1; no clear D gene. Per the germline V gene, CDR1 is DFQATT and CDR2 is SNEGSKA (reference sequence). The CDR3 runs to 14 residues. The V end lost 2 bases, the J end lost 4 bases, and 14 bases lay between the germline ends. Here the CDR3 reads CSARPRTLPTEAFF. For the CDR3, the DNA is TGCAGTGCTAGACCCCGGACCTTGCCCACTGAAGCTTTCTTT.

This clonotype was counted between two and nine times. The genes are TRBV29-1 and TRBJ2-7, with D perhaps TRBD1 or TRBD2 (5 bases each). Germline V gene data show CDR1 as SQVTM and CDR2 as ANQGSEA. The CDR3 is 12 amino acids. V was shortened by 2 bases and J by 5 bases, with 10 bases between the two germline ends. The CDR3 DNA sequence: TGCAGCGTTGAAAGGGACGGGGACGAGCAGTACTTC. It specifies CSVERDGDEQYF.

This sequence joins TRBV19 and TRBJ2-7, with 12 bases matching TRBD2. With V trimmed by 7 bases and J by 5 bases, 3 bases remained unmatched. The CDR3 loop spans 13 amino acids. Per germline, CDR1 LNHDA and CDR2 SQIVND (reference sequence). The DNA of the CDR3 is TGTGCCAGTACGGGACTAGCGGGCCACGAGCAGTACTTC. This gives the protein CASTGLAGHEQYF.

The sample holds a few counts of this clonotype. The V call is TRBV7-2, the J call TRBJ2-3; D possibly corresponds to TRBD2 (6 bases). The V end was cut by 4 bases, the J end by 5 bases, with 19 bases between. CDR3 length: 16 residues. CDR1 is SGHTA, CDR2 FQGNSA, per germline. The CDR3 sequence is CASSWPYSGSRDTQYF. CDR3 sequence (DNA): TGTGCCAGCAGCTGGCCCTATAGCGGCTCGAGAGATACGCAGTATTTT. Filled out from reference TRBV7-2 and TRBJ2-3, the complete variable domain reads GAGVSQSPSNKVTEKGKDVELRCDPISGHTALYWYRQSLGQGLEFLIYFQGNSAPDKSGLPSDRFSAERTGGSVSTLTIQRTQQEDSAVYLCASSWPYSGSRDTQYFGPGTRLTVL.

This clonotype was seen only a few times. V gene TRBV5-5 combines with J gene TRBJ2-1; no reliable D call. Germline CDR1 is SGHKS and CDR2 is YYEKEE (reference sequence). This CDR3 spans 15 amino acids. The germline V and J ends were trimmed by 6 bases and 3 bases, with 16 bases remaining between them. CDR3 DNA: TGTGCCAGCAACCTCAGGCAGGACCTCTACAATGAGCAGTTCTTC. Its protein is CASNLRQDLYNEQFF.

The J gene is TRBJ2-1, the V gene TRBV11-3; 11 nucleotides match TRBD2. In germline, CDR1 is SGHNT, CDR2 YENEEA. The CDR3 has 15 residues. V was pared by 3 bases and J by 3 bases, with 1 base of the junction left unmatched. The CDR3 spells CASSFSGGGYNEQFF. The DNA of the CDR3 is TGTGCCAGCAGCTTTAGCGGGGGGGGCTACAATGAGCAGTTCTTC.

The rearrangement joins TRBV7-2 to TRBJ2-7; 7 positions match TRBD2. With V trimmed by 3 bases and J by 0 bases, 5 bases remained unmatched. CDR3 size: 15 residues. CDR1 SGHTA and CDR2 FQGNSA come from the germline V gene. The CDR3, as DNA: TGTGCCAGCAGCTTGTGGGGCGGGAGCTCCTACGAGCAGTACTTC. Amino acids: CASSLWGGSSYEQYF. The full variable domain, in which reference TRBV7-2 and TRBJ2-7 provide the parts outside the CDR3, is GAGVSQSPSNKVTEKGKDVELRCDPISGHTALYWYRQSLGQGLEFLIYFQGNSAPDKSGLPSDRFSAERTGGSVSTLTIQRTQQEDSAVYLCASSLWGGSSYEQYFGPGTRLTVT.

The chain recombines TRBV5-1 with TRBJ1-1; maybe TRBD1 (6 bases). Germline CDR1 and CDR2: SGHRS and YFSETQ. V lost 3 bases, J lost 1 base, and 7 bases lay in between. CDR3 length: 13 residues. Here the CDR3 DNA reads TGCGCCAGCAGCTCCAGGGGGAACACTGAAGCTTTCTTT. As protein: CASSSRGNTEAFF.

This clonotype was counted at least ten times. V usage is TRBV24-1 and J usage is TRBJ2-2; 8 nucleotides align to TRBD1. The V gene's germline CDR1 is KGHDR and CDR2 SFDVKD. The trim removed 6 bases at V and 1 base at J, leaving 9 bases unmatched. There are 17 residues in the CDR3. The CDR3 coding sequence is TGTGCCACCAGTTCAGGACAGGGATCGGGGAACACCGGGGAGCTGTTTTTT. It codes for CATSSGQGSGNTGELFF.

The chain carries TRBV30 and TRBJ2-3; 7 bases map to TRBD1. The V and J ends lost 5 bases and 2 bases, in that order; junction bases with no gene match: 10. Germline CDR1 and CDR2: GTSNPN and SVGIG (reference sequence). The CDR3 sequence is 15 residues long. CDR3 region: CAWGLGDRDTDTQYF. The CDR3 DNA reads TGTGCCTGGGGCTTAGGAGACAGGGACACAGATACGCAGTATTTT.